The 32 T cell receptor beta chains given below trace back to one sample, sequenced in a study of CD4+ T cells in melanoma. Sequencing was performed with immunoSEQ multiplex PCR; in TCRdb, only in-frame clones are kept and a portion is missing. Here the sample spans about 140,000 clones, around 90% being singletons. Receptors originate from a human donor with melanoma.

This rearrangement joins TRBV7-6 to TRBJ2-5; D remains ambiguous. V was cut by 8 bases and J by 4 bases, with 11 bases left in between. The CDR3 spans 12 residues. Germline V gene lookup returns CDR1 SGHVS and CDR2 FNYEAQ. CDR3 sequence: CASSDPLETQYF. CDR3 in DNA: TGTGCCAGCTCCGATCCACTAGAGACCCAGTACTTC.

As DNA, the CDR3 is TGTGCCATCGGCCGGGGGAACACCGGGGAGCTGTTTTTT. Protein sequence: CAIGRGNTGELFF. V gene TRBV10-3 combines with J gene TRBJ2-2, with D maybe TRBD2 (5 bases). CDR1 ENHRY and CDR2 SYGVKD come from the germline V gene. CDR3 length: 13 amino acids. With 8 bases removed from V and 1 base from J, the gap between germline ends came to 8 bases.

This chain connects TRBV5-1 to TRBJ2-1; 7 bases agree with TRBD2. V gave up 4 bases and J gave up 6 bases; unmatched junction bases: 4. From germline, CDR1 is SGHRS and CDR2 YFSETQ. CDR3 length: 13 amino acids. The CDR3 loop is CASSVGTTNEQFF. The DNA of the CDR3 is TGCGCCAGCAGCGTCGGGACTACCAATGAGCAGTTCTTC.

This clone was observed once. J is TRBJ1-4 and V is TRBV6-5; D unclear. V was pared by 4 bases and J by 5 bases, with 11 bases between. CDR3 size: 14 residues. Germline V gene sequence: CDR1 MNHEY, CDR2 SVGAGI. The CDR3 spells CASSSSHTNEKLFF. As DNA, the CDR3 is TGTGCCAGCAGTTCGTCCCATACCAATGAAAAACTGTTTTTT.

The CDR3 region is CAWKGFDGLGYGYTF. As DNA, the CDR3 is TGTGCCTGGAAAGGCTTTGACGGGCTCGGCTATGGCTACACCTTC. The chain combines TRBV30 with TRBJ1-2, with D hard to call. In germline, CDR1 is GTSNPN, CDR2 SVGIG (reference sequence). The CDR3 sequence is 15 residues long. V lost 4 bases to trimming and J lost 4 bases, with 19 bases between them. Full variable domain (missing parts from reference TRBV30 and TRBJ1-2): SQTIHQWPATLVQPVGSPLSLECTVEGTSNPNLYWYRQAAGRGLQLLFYSVGIGQISSEVPQNLSASRPQDRQFILSSKKLLLSDSGFYLCAWKGFDGLGYGYTFGSGTRLTVV.

The chain employs TRBV5-1 and TRBJ1-4; D is undetermined. V was pared by 3 bases and J by 8 bases, with 14 bases between. Germline assignment: CDR1 SGHRS and CDR2 YFSETQ. CDR3 length: 14 amino acids. The CDR3 DNA reads TGCGCCAGCAGCTCGTCCCTAAGTGGAGAAAAACTGTTTTTT. Its translation is CASSSSLSGEKLFF.

This clone was detected only once. This sequence joins TRBV30 and TRBJ1-1; D uncertain. The germline V gene encodes CDR1 GTSNPN and CDR2 SVGIG (reference sequence). V shed 2 bases and J shed 7 bases, with 8 bases lying between them. This CDR3 has 11 residues. In DNA, the CDR3 is TGTGCCTGGAGTCCCCGTCGTGAAGCTTTCTTT. This translates into CAWSPRREAFF.

This sequence joins TRBV6-5 and TRBJ1-2, with D perhaps TRBD1 (6 bases). Germline CDR1 MNHEY, CDR2 SVGAGI. The ends were cut back, 2 bases at V and 5 bases at J, with 9 bases in the middle. The length of the CDR3 is 13 residues. The CDR3 here is CASSYGGGYGYTF. In DNA form, the CDR3 reads TGTGCCAGCAGTTACGGAGGGGGGTATGGCTACACCTTC.

This clone occurred a few times. The rearrangement links TRBV5-1 to TRBJ2-3; no firm D call. The ends were cut back, 0 bases at V and 1 base at J, with 6 bases in the middle. The CDR3 totals 14 residues. CDR1 SGHRS and CDR2 YFSETQ come from the germline V gene. CDR3 nucleotides: TGCGCCAGCAGCTTGGCGCAGGGCACAGATACGCAGTATTTT. This encodes CASSLAQGTDTQYF.

The J gene is TRBJ1-5, the V gene TRBV6-1, with 7 nucleotides matching TRBD1. Germline V gives CDR1 MNHNS, CDR2 SASEGT. With 5 bases clipped from V and 9 bases from J, the junction kept 10 bases outside the gene matches. The CDR3 has 14 residues. The CDR3 reads CASSSTDRPPPQHF. CDR3 DNA sequence: TGTGCCAGCAGTTCCACGGACAGGCCACCGCCCCAGCATTTT.

The CDR3 spells CSVCRQASEKLFF. Written as DNA, the CDR3 is TGCAGCGTTTGCCGACAGGCAAGTGAAAAACTGTTTTTT. The chain employs TRBV29-1 and TRBJ1-4; D is possibly TRBD1 (6 bases). The CDR3 extends over 13 amino acids. V was clipped by 5 bases and J by 7 bases, with 14 bases between them. Germline V lookup: CDR1 SQVTM, CDR2 ANQGSEA. The variable domain in full, with the rest retrieved from reference TRBV29-1 and TRBJ1-4, is SAVISQKPSRDICQRGTSLTIQCQVDSQVTMMFWYRQQPGQSLTLIATANQGSEATYESGFVIDKFPISRPNLTFSTLTVSNMSPEDSSIYLCSVCRQASEKLFFGSGTQLSVL.

Notes on this clone: A read error may account for a junction end that differs from germline. The J gene is TRBJ2-7, the V gene TRBV2; possible D gene TRBD1, 5 bases. The CDR3 is made up of 13 amino acids. From germline, CDR1 is SNHLY and CDR2 FYNNEI. CDR3 amino acids: CASSVGASNEQYF. The CDR3 DNA reads TGTGCCAGCAGTGTTGGGGCCTCCAACGAGCAGTACTTC.

V gene TRBV19 combines with J gene TRBJ1-1; no firm D call. CDR1 is LNHDA, CDR2 SQIVND, per germline (reference sequence). V was shortened by 3 bases and J by 4 bases, with 9 bases between the two germline ends. This CDR3 is built from 13 residues. CDR3 loop: CASSIMSFTEAFF. The DNA of the CDR3 is TGTGCCAGTAGTATTATGTCTTTCACTGAAGCTTTCTTT.

The rearrangement links TRBV6-1 to TRBJ2-1; 9 nucleotides agree with TRBD1. The CDR3 runs 15 residues. The J segment lost 6 bases and the V segment lost 4 bases, leaving 7 bases of the junction unmatched. Germline loops: CDR1 MNHNS, CDR2 SASEGT. DNA for the CDR3: TGTGCCAGCAGTGCGGGGACAGGGAGTTTCAATGAGCAGTTCTTC. Translating it yields CASSAGTGSFNEQFF.

The J gene is TRBJ1-1, the V gene TRBV29-1; 8 nucleotides align to TRBD1. With 7 bases clipped from V and 10 bases from J, the junction kept 8 bases outside the gene matches. There are 11 residues in the CDR3. Germline V gene sequence: CDR1 SQVTM, CDR2 ANQGSEA. The CDR3 region has the DNA TGCAGCGCCGAGGACGGACAGGGAGCTTTCTTT. Protein product: CSAEDGQGAFF.

This clone showed up just once. The chain links TRBV6-5 to TRBJ2-7; possibly TRBD2 for D (7 bases). V lost 6 bases and J lost 1, with 13 bases in between. Germline V CDR1 and CDR2: MNHEY, SVGAGI. The length of the CDR3 is 14 residues. CDR3 sequence: CASRSRGLSYEQYF. CDR3 in DNA: TGTGCCAGCAGGTCGCGGGGGCTGTCCTACGAGCAGTACTTC.

In DNA, the CDR3 is TGTGCCAGCAGCCCCGGCAGGGAGACCCAGTACTTC. Amino acids: CASSPGRETQYF. The chain carries TRBV11-2 and TRBJ2-5; D ambiguous. The germline V and J ends were trimmed by 5 bases and 5 bases, with 9 bases remaining between them. This CDR3 is 12 amino acids long. The germline V gene has CDR1 SGHAT and CDR2 FQNNGV.

This chain links TRBV7-8 with TRBJ2-1; TRBD2 matches 15 bases. Germline CDR1 reads SGHVS; CDR2 reads FQNEAQ. CDR3 size: 20 residues. With 5 bases clipped from V and 7 bases from J, the junction kept 18 bases outside the gene matches. CDR3 sequence reads: CASSPRTSGGALRNFNEQFF. The CDR3 DNA follows: TGTGCCAGCAGCCCCCGGACTAGCGGGGGGGCTTTAAGGAATTTTAATGAGCAGTTCTTC.

This chain connects TRBV19 to TRBJ2-3; 9 bases match TRBD2. Trimming at V came to 7 bases and at J to 4 bases, leaving 6 bases not matched to a gene. CDR1 is LNHDA and CDR2 is SQIVND in the germline V gene (reference sequence). There are 14 residues in the CDR3. The CDR3 protein is CASKERGESDTQYF. The CDR3 DNA reads TGTGCCAGTAAGGAGCGGGGGGAGTCAGATACGCAGTATTTT.

CDR3 DNA sequence: TGCAGCGTTACGACTAGCGGGGGGGTAACCAAAAACATTCAGTACTTC. Translated: CSVTTSGGVTKNIQYF. The chain couples TRBV29-1 to TRBJ2-4; 14 bases are a match to TRBD2. The germline CDR1 and CDR2 sequences are SQVTM and ANQGSEA. With 5 bases clipped from V and 2 bases from J, the junction kept 5 bases outside the gene matches. This CDR3 region has 16 residues.

The CDR3 is CSVEGGDRDDSGEETQYF. DNA of the CDR3: TGCAGCGTCGAGGGTGGGGACAGGGATGACAGCGGTGAAGAGACCCAGTACTTC. J is TRBJ2-5 and V is TRBV29-1, with 9 bases identical to TRBD1. V lost 6 bases and J lost 3; bases outside the gene matches: 20. This CDR3 comprises 18 residues. In germline, CDR1 is SQVTM, CDR2 ANQGSEA.

V gene TRBV2 combines with J gene TRBJ2-1; D may be TRBD2 (6 bases). Trimming removed 6 bases from V and 1 base from J, with 13 bases in between. The CDR3 runs 15 residues. The germline V gene encodes CDR1 SNHLY and CDR2 FYNNEI. In nucleotides, the CDR3 is TGTGCCAGCAGCGACCTAGGGAGGTCCTACAATGAGCAGTTCTTC. Protein: CASSDLGRSYNEQFF. Drawing the rest from reference TRBV2 and TRBJ2-1, the complete variable domain is EPEVTQTPSHQVTQMGQEVILRCVPISNHLYFYWYRQILGQKVEFLVSFYNNEISEKSEIFDDQFSVERPDGSNFTLKIRSTKLEDSAMYFCASSDLGRSYNEQFFGPGTRLTVL.

The chain employs TRBV4-1 and TRBJ1-4; the D is unclear. Germline V gene sequence: CDR1 MGHRA, CDR2 YSYEKL. Trimming cost V 0 bases and J 8 bases, with 16 bases left between them. The CDR3 has 16 amino acids. The CDR3 DNA follows: TGCGCCAGCAGCCAAGATAACGTACCCGGGTGGGAAAAACTGTTTTTT. Its translation is CASSQDNVPGWEKLFF.

The chain joins TRBV19 to TRBJ2-5, with TRBD1 matching over 7 bases. The CDR3 contains 16 residues. Trimming removed 3 bases from V and 4 bases from J; junction bases left unmatched: 11. The germline gives CDR1 LNHDA, CDR2 SQIVND (reference sequence). CDR3 sequence (DNA): TGTGCCAGTAGTATGGGAGACAGGGCCCTACGAGAGACCCAGTACTTC. It encodes CASSMGDRALRETQYF. Full variable domain (missing parts from reference TRBV19 and TRBJ2-5): DGGITQSPKYLFRKEGQNVTLSCEQNLNHDAMYWYRQDPGQGLRLIYYSQIVNDFQKGDIAEGYSVSREKKESFPLTVTSAQKNPTAFYLCASSMGDRALRETQYFGPGTRLLVL.

The chain couples TRBV13 to TRBJ1-1; 10 nucleotides align to TRBD1. Germline CDR1 is PRHDT and CDR2 is FYEKMQ (reference sequence). V shed 6 bases and J 2 bases; nucleotides not matched to a gene: 6. The CDR3 is 15 residues long. The CDR3 reads CASRYGDRGNTEAFF. CDR3 bases: TGTGCCAGCAGGTATGGGGACAGGGGAAACACTGAAGCTTTCTTT. Drawing the rest from reference TRBV13 and TRBJ1-1, the complete variable domain is AAGVIQSPRHLIKEKRETATLKCYPIPRHDTVYWYQQGPGQDPQFLISFYEKMQSDKGSIPDRFSAQQFSDYHSELNMSSLELGDSALYFCASRYGDRGNTEAFFGQGTRLTVV.

With regard to this clone: At one end, the junction sequence differs from germline, possibly due to a read error. This rearrangement joins TRBV7-7 to TRBJ2-5; 8 bases agree with TRBD1. CDR1 and CDR2 (germline): SSHAT, FNYEAQ (reference sequence). The CDR3 runs to 14 residues. CDR3 in amino acids: CASSLTGVGETQYF. For the CDR3, the DNA is TGTGCTAGCAGCTTGACAGGGGTCGGGGAGACCCAGTACTTC.

The V and J genes are TRBV10-1 and TRBJ2-7; unclear D gene. V was cut by 2 bases and J by 0 bases, with 8 bases left in between. This CDR3 is built from 14 residues. The germline V gene encodes CDR1 WNHNN and CDR2 SYGVQD (reference sequence). The CDR3 nucleotides read TGCGCCAGCAGTGAGGACACGCACTCCTACGAGCAGTACTTC. This sequence encodes CASSEDTHSYEQYF.

The gene calls are TRBV5-1 and TRBJ2-2, with 11 bases lining up with TRBD2. The CDR3 runs to 15 residues. J lost 4 bases, V lost 5 bases, and 4 bases had no gene match. CDR1 is SGHRS, CDR2 YFSETQ, per germline. CDR3 nucleotide sequence: TGCGCCAGCAGGACTAGCGGGGTAGGCACCGGGGAGCTGTTTTTT. It translates to CASRTSGVGTGELFF. Based on the CDR3 plus reference TRBV5-1 and TRBJ2-2, the full variable domain is KAGVTQTPRYLIKTRGQQVTLSCSPISGHRSVSWYQQTPGQGLQFLFEYFSETQRNKGNFPGRFSGRQFSNSRSEMNVSTLELGDSALYLCASRTSGVGTGELFFGEGSRLTVL.

The gene calls are TRBV30 and TRBJ1-5; D gene ambiguous. CDR3 length equals 15 residues. Germline CDR1 and CDR2: GTSNPN and SVGIG (reference sequence). With 0 bases removed from V and 0 bases from J, the gap between germline ends came to 9 bases. The chain's CDR3 is CAWSVRGSSNQPQHF. The CDR3 region has the DNA TGTGCCTGGAGTGTACGAGGGAGTAGCAATCAGCCCCAGCATTTT.

The chain has TRBV6-1 and TRBJ2-3, with D unresolved. CDR3 length: 13 residues. V lost 1 base and J 9 bases, leaving 11 bases between the germline ends. The germline V gene has CDR1 MNHNS and CDR2 SASEGT. CDR3 loop: CASSEDFGVTQYF. The CDR3 DNA sequence: TGTGCCAGCAGTGAAGACTTTGGGGTAACGCAGTATTTT.

The chain combines TRBV5-1 with TRBJ2-1, with 11 bases aligning to TRBD2. The CDR3 runs 14 residues. CDR1 is SGHRS, CDR2 YFSETQ, per germline. Trimming at V came to 2 bases and at J to 6 bases, leaving 1 base not matched to a gene. CDR3 loop: CASSFGTSGNEQFF. The CDR3 DNA reads TGCGCCAGCAGCTTTGGGACTAGCGGCAATGAGCAGTTCTTC.

The chain couples TRBV7-3 to TRBJ2-3; weak D call: TRBD1 (6 bases). CDR3 size: 14 residues. Trimming cost V 5 bases and J 0 bases, with 9 bases left between them. CDR1 and CDR2 (germline): SGHTA, FQGTGA. CDR3 nucleotide sequence: TGTGCCAGCAGCGTGGGGGCTAGCACAGATACGCAGTATTTT. Translated, it gives CASSVGASTDTQYF.